The 3 T cell receptor beta chains reported below all come from one sample, sequenced in a study of OX40 agonist ivuxolimab in advanced cancers. Library preparation used the immunoSEQ multiplex PCR assay. TCRdb stores this immuneACCESS table with in-frame sequences only. Part of the clones is absent; in the studies checked, under half of the shortfall reflects unresolved V genes, and no reason is known for the rest. For this sample the table gives tens of thousands of clones, of which roughly 89% were detected only once. The ten largest clones take up 0.19% of the sample. The specimen comprised CD4+ or CD8+ T cells sorted from blood, sampled in a trial of the OX40 agonist ivuxolimab. The origin of the receptors is an adult with an advanced solid tumor such as melanoma, head and neck, liver or kidney cancer.

The gene calls are TRBV30 and TRBJ2-7; TRBD1 matches 8 bases. The germline V gene has CDR1 GTSNPN and CDR2 SVGIG (reference sequence). The CDR3 runs 12 residues. V dropped 6 bases and J dropped 5; count of bases not matched to a gene: 6. The CDR3 reads CACWTGRNEQYF. CDR3 bases: TGTGCCTGTTGGACAGGGCGTAACGAGCAGTACTTC.

The chain uses TRBV5-1 and TRBJ2-5, with 12 bases that match TRBD1. The CDR3 sequence is 16 residues long. J lost 2 bases, V lost 0 bases, and 2 bases had no gene match. Germline CDR1 reads SGHRS; CDR2 reads YFSETQ. The CDR3 DNA reads TGCGCCAGCAGCTTGGGGGACAGGGGGCGTCAAGAGACCCAGTACTTC. Protein: CASSLGDRGRQETQYF.

V and J are TRBV30 and TRBJ1-1; D is unclear. The V end was cut by 5 bases, the J end by 0 bases, with 13 bases between. This CDR3 is built from 14 residues. Germline lookup yields CDR1 GTSNPN and CDR2 SVGIG (reference sequence). CDR3 amino acids: CAWSAGSLNTEAFF. CDR3 coding DNA: TGTGCCTGGTCCGCGGGGAGCCTGAACACTGAAGCTTTCTTT. Full variable domain (outside the CDR3, taken from reference TRBV30 and TRBJ1-1): SQTIHQWPATLVQPVGSPLSLECTVEGTSNPNLYWYRQAAGRGLQLLFYSVGIGQISSEVPQNLSASRPQDRQFILSSKKLLLSDSGFYLCAWSAGSLNTEAFFGQGTRLTVV.